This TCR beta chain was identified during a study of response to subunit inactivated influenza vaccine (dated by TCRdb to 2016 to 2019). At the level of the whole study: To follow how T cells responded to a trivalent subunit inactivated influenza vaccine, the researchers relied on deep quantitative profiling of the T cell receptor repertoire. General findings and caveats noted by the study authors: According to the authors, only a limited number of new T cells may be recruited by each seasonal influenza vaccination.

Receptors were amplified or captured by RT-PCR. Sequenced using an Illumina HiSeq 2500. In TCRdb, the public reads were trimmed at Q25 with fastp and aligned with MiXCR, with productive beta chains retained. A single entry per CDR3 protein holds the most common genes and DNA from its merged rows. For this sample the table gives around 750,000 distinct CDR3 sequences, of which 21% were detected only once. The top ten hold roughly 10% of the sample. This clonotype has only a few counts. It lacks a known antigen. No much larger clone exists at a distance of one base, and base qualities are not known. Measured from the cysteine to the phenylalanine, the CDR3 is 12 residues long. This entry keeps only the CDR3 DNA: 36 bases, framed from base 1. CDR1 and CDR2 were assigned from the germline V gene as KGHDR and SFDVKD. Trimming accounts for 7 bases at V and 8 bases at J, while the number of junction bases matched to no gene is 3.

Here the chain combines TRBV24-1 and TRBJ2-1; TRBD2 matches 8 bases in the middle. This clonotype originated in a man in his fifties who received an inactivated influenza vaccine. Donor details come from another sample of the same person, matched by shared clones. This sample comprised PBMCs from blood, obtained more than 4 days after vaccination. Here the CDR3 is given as CATSGLADEQFF. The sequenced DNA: TGTGCCACCAGCGGACTAGCCGATGAGCAGTTCTTC.